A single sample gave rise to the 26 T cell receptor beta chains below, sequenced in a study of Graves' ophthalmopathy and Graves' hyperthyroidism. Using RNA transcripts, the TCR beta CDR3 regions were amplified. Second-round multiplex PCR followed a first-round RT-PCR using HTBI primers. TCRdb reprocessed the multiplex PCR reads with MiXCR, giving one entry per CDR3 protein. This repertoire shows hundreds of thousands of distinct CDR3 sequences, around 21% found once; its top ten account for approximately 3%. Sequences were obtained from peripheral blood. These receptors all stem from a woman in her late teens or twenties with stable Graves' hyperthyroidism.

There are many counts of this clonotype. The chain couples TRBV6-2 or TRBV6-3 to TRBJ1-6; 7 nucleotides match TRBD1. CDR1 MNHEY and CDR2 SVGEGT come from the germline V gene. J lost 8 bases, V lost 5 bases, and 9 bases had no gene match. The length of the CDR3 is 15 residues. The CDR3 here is CASSTRQGGDSPLHF. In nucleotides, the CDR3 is TGTGCCAGCAGTACCCGGCAGGGGGGCGATTCACCCCTCCACTTT.

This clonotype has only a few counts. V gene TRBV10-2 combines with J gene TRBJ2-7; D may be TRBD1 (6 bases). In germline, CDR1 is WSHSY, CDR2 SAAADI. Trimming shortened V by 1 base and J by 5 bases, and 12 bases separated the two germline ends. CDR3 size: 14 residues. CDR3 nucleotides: TGCGCCAGCAGTGAGTGGGACAATGTGAACGAGCAGTACTTC. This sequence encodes CASSEWDNVNEQYF.

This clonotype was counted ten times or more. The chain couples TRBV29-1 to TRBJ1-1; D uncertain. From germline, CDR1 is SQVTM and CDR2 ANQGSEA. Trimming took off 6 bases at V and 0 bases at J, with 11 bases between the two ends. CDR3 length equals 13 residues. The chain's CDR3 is CSVVGLMNTEAFF. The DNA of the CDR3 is TGCAGCGTGGTTGGACTCATGAACACTGAAGCTTTCTTT. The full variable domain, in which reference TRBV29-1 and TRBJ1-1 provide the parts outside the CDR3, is SAVISQKPSRDICQRGTSLTIQCQVDSQVTMMFWYRQQPGQSLTLIATANQGSEATYESGFVIDKFPISRPNLTFSTLTVSNMSPEDSSIYLCSVVGLMNTEAFFGQGTRLTVV.

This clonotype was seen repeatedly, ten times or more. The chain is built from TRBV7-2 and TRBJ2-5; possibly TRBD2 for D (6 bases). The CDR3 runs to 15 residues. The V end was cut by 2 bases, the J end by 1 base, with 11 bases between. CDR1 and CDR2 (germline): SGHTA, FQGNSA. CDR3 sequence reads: CASSLSGLVQETQYF. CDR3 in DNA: TGTGCCAGCAGCTTATCGGGACTTGTCCAAGAGACCCAGTACTTC.

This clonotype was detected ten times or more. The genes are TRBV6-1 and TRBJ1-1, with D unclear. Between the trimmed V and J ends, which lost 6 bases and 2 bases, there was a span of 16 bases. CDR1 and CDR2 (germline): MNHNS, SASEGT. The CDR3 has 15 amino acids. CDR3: CASSDGRRRNTEAFF. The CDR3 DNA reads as TGTGCCAGCAGCGACGGGCGCAGGCGAAACACTGAAGCTTTCTTT.

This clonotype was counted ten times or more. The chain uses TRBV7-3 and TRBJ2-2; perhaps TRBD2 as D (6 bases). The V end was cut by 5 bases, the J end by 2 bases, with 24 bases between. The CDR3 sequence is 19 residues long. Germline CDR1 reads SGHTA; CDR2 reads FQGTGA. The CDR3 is CASSPKSWGLALNTGELFF. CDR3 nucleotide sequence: TGTGCCAGCAGCCCCAAGTCTTGGGGTCTAGCGCTTAACACCGGGGAGCTGTTTTTT.

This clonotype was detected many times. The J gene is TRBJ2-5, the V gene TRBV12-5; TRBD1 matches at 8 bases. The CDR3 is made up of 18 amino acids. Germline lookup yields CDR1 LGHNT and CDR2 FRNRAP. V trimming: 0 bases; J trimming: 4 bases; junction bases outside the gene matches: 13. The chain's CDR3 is CASGLVKDRVLPIETQYF. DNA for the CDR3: TGTGCTAGTGGTTTGGTTAAGGACAGGGTCCTACCAATAGAGACCCAGTACTTC.

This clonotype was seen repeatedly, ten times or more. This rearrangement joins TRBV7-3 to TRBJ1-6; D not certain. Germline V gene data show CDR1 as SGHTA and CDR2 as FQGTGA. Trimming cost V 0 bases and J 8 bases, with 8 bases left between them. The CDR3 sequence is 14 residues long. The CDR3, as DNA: TGTGCCAGCAGCTTAACCGGCAGTTATTCACCCCTCCACTTT. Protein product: CASSLTGSYSPLHF.

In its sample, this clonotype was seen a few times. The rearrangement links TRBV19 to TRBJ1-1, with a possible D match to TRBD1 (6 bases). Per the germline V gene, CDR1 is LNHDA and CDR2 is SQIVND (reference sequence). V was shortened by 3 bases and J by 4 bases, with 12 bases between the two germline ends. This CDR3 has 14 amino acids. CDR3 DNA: TGTGCCAGTAGTATCGGGGGCGGGAGCACTGAAGCTTTCTTT. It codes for CASSIGGGSTEAFF.

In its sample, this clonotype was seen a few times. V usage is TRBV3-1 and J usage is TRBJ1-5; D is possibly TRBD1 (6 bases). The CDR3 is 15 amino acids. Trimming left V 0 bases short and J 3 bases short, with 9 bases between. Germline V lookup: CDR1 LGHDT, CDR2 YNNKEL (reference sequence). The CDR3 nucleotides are TGTGCCAGCAGCCAAGACACGGGGGCCAATCAGCCCCAGCATTTT. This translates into CASSQDTGANQPQHF.

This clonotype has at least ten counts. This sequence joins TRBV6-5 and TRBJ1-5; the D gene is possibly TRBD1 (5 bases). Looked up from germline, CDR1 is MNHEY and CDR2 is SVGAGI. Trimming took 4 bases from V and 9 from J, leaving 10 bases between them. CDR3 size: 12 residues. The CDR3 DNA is TGTGCCAGCAGTTCCGTAAGGGGGCCCCAGCATTTT. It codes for CASSSVRGPQHF.

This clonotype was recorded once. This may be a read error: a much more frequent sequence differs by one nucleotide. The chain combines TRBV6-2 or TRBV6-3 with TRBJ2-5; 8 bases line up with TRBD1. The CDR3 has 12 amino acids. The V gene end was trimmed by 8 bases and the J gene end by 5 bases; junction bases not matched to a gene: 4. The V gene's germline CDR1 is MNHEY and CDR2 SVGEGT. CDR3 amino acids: CASGQGAETQYF. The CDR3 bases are TGTGCCAGCGGACAGGGTGCGGAGACCCAGTACTTC.

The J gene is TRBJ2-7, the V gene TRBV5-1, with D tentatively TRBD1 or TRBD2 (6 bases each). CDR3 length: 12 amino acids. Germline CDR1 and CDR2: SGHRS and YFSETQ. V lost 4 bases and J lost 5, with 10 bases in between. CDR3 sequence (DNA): TGCGCCAGCAGCCCGGAGGGGGACGAGCAGTACTTC. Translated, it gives CASSPEGDEQYF.

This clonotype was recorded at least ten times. The CDR3 DNA reads as TGTGCCAGCAGTGAATTGTGGGGGTCCTACGAGCAGTACTTC. Amino acid sequence: CASSELWGSYEQYF. This chain connects TRBV25-1 to TRBJ2-7; D possibly matches TRBD1 or TRBD2 (5 bases each). The CDR3 length is 14 residues. V gave up 1 base and J gave up 1 base, with 8 bases separating them. Germline V CDR1 and CDR2: MGHDK, SYGVNS.

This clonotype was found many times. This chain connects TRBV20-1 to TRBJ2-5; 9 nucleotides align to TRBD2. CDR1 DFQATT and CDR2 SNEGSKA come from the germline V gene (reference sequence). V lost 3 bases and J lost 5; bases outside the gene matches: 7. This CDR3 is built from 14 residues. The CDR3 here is CSARMVAGVETQYF. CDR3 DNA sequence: TGCAGTGCTAGGATGGTAGCGGGAGTCGAGACCCAGTACTTC.

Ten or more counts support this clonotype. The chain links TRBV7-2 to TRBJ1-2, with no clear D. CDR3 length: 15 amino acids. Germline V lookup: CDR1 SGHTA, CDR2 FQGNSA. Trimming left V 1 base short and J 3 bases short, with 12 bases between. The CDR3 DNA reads TGTGCCAGCAGCTTAGGATATTCTGGGGACTATGGCTACACCTTC. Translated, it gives CASSLGYSGDYGYTF.

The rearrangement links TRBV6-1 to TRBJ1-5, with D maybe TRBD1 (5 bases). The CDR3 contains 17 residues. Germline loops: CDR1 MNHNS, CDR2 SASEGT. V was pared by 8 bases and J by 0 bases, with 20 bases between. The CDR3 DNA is TGTGCCAGCGGGGCGGGTACAGGTTTCTATAGCAATCAGCCCCAGCATTTT. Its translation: CASGAGTGFYSNQPQHF.

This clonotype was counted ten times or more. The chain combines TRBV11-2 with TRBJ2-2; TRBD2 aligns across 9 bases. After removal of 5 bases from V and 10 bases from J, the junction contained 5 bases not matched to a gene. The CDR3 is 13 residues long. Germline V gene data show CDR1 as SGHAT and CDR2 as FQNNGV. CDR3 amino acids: CASSRVAGAELFF. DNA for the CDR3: TGTGCCAGCAGCCGAGTAGCGGGAGCGGAGCTGTTTTTT.

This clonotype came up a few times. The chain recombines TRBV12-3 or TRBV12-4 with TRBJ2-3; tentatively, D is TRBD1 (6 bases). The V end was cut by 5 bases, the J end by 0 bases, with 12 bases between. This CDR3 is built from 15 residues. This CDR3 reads CASSPRDTSTDTQYF. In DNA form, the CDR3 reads TGTGCCAGCAGTCCCCGGGACACTAGCACAGATACGCAGTATTTT.

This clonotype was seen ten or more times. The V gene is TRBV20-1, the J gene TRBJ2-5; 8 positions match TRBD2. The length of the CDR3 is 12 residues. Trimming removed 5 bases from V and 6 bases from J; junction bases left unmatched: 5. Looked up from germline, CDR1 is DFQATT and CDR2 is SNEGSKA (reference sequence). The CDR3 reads CSAGGSGKTQYF. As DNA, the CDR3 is TGCAGTGCTGGGGGTAGCGGGAAGACCCAGTACTTC.

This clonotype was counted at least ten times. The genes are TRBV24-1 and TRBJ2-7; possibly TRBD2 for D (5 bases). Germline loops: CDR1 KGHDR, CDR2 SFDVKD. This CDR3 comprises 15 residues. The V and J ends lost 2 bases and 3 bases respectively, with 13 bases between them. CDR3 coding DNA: TGTGCCACCAGTGATTCCAAAGAGGGCGGCTACGAGCAGTACTTC. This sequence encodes CATSDSKEGGYEQYF.

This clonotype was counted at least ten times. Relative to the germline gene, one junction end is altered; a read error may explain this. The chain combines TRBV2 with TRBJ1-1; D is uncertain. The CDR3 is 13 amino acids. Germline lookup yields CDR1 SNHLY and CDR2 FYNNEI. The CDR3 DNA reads TGTGCCAGCAGCGAAGGATGGAACACTGAAGCTTTCTTT. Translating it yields CASSEGWNTEAFF.

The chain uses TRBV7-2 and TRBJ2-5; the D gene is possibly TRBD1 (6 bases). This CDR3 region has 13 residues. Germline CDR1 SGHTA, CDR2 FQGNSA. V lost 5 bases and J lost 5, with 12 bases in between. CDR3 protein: CASSTRGDETQYF. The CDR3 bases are TGTGCCAGCAGCACCAGGGGAGACGAGACCCAGTACTTC.

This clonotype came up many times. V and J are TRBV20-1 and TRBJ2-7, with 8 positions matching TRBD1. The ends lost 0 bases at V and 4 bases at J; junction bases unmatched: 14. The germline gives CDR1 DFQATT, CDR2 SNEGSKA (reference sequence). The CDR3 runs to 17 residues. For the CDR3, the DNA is TGCAGTGCTAGAGATAGTTCCCGCGGACAGGGAAAATACGAGCAGTACTTC. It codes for CSARDSSRGQGKYEQYF.

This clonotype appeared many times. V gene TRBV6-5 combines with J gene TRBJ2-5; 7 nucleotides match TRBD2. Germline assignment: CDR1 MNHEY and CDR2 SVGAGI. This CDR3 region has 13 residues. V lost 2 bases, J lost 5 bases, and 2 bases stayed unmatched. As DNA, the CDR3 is TGTGCCAGCAGTTACGCGGGAGTGGAGACCCAGTACTTC. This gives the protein CASSYAGVETQYF.

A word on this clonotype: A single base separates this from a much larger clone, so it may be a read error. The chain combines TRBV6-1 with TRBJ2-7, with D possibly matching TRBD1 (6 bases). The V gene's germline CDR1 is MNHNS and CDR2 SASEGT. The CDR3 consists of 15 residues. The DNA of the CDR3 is TGTGCCAGCAACGAAAGGGACACCACCTCCTGCGAGCAGTACTTC. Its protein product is CASNERDTTSCEQYF.